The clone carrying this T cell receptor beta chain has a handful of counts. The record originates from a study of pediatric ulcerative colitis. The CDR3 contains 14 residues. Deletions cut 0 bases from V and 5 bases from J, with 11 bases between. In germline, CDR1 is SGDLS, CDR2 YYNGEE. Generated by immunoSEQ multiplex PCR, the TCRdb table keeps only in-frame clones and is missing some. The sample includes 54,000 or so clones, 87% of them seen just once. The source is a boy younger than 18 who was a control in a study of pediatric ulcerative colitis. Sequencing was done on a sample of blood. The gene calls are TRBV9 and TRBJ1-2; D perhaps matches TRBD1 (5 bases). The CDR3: CASSVGGAGYGYTF. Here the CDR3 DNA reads TGTGCCAGCAGCGTAGGTGGGGCAGGGTATGGCTACACCTTC.